A single sample gave rise to the 25 T cell receptor beta chains below, sequenced in a study of vaccination effects on CD4 cells after COVID-19. Culture lasted 10 days before CD4+ T cell isolation. Every participant took two doses of the BNT162b2 or mRNA-1273 vaccine. No antigens are known for them. Assay used: immunoSEQ multiplex PCR; TCRdb lists only in-frame clones, some missing. The repertoire includes some 70,000 clones, roughly 80% of them detected once, and about 2.4% sits in the top ten. Material: CD4+ T cells from PBMCs cultured without peptide, obtained after COVID-19 vaccination. Every receptor here comes from a human donor who received a COVID-19 vaccine.

The CDR3 DNA sequence: TGTGCCAGCAGCCCTCAGATTGGGTCAGATACGCAGTATTTT. The encoded protein is CASSPQIGSDTQYF. The chain is built from TRBV9 and TRBJ2-3; D not resolved. Germline V CDR1 and CDR2: SGDLS, YYNGEE. V was pared by 4 bases and J by 4 bases, with 13 bases between. CDR3 size: 14 residues.

V and J are TRBV7-3 and TRBJ1-2; D unresolved. CDR1 is SGHTA and CDR2 is FQGTGA in the germline V gene. This CDR3 has 13 amino acids. The V end was cut by 2 bases, the J end by 0 bases, with 4 bases between. The CDR3 sequence: CASSLAANYGYTF. The CDR3 nucleotides read TGTGCCAGCAGCTTAGCAGCTAACTATGGCTACACCTTC.

This clone has a single count. The chain carries TRBV2 and TRBJ2-1; possibly TRBD2 for D (7 bases). CDR3 size: 15 residues. Germline lookup yields CDR1 SNHLY and CDR2 FYNNEI. The ends were cut back, 4 bases at V and 7 bases at J, with 17 bases in the middle. The DNA for the CDR3 is TGTGCCAGCAGTGTCTTGCGGGGGCCGGGGAATGAGCAGTTCTTC. Its protein product is CASSVLRGPGNEQFF.

V is TRBV19 and J is TRBJ2-2, with TRBD2 matching over 11 bases. Germline lookup yields CDR1 LNHDA and CDR2 SQIVND (reference sequence). The CDR3 has 17 amino acids. The V and J ends lost 5 bases and 5 bases, in that order; junction bases with no gene match: 10. CDR3 sequence reads: CASSLTSGGSGTGELFF. CDR3 sequence (DNA): TGTGCCAGTAGTTTAACTAGCGGGGGATCAGGTACCGGGGAGCTGTTTTTT.

This clone was detected only once. CDR3 nucleotide sequence: TGTGCCAGCAGTGAAGGGGCAAGGAACACTGAAGCTTTCTTT. Residues: CASSEGARNTEAFF. The J gene is TRBJ1-1, the V gene TRBV2; no firm D call. Trimming shortened V by 1 base and J by 1 base, and 7 bases separated the two germline ends. The CDR3 runs to 14 residues. Germline assignment: CDR1 SNHLY and CDR2 FYNNEI.

The DNA for the CDR3 is TGTGCCAGCAGCTTGGCGGGGGGGGGCACCGGGGAGCTGTTTTTT. It codes for CASSLAGGGTGELFF. The rearrangement links TRBV5-5 to TRBJ2-2; TRBD2 matches at 8 bases. The germline gives CDR1 SGHKS, CDR2 YYEKEE (reference sequence). The CDR3 contains 15 residues. The trim removed 0 bases at V and 4 bases at J, leaving 2 bases unmatched.

The gene calls are TRBV11-2 and TRBJ1-2; 7 nucleotides agree with TRBD1. CDR1 and CDR2 (germline): SGHAT, FQNNGV. V shed 9 bases and J 4 bases; nucleotides not matched to a gene: 11. The CDR3 length is 14 residues. The CDR3 protein is CASREGGAGYGYTF. CDR3 nucleotides: TGTGCCAGTCGAGAAGGGGGCGCTGGCTATGGCTACACCTTC.

This chain joins TRBV6-5 and TRBJ2-5; D is possibly TRBD2 (6 bases). V lost 0 bases, J lost 6 bases, and 14 bases lay in between. Germline lookup yields CDR1 MNHEY and CDR2 SVGAGI. The CDR3 is 15 residues long. In DNA, the CDR3 is TGTGCCAGCAGTTACTCGGTCGGGGGTGCGAAGACCCAGTACTTC. This encodes CASSYSVGGAKTQYF.

The V gene is TRBV28, the J gene TRBJ1-1; 10 nucleotides match TRBD1. CDR1 and CDR2 (germline): MDHEN, SYDVKM. The CDR3 is made up of 15 amino acids. The V segment lost 4 bases and the J segment 2 bases; nucleotides outside the gene matches: 4. The CDR3 protein is CASSSGTGVNTEAFF. DNA for the CDR3: TGTGCCAGCAGTTCCGGGACAGGGGTAAACACTGAAGCTTTCTTT. Complete variable domain (other parts from reference TRBV28 and TRBJ1-1): DVKVTQSSRYLVKRTGEKVFLECVQDMDHENMFWYRQDPGLGLRLIYFSYDVKMKEKGDIPEGYSVSREKKERFSLILESASTNQTSMYLCASSSGTGVNTEAFFGQGTRLTVV.

This clone was picked up a small number of times. V gene TRBV6-2 or TRBV6-3 combines with J gene TRBJ2-3; D call uncertain. The CDR3 is 11 amino acids. Germline assignment: CDR1 MNHEY and CDR2 SVGEGT. V lost 6 bases and J 4 bases, leaving 5 bases between the germline ends. The CDR3 reads CASSQADTQYF. CDR3 sequence (DNA): TGTGCCAGCAGCCAGGCAGATACGCAGTATTTT.

The chain couples TRBV19 to TRBJ2-3, with D possibly matching TRBD2 (6 bases). This CDR3 region has 12 residues. V was pared by 8 bases and J by 7 bases, with 13 bases between. The germline V gene encodes CDR1 LNHDA and CDR2 SQIVND (reference sequence). The DNA of the CDR3 is TGTGCCAGTTCGTCGAGCGGGCATACGCAGTATTTT. It specifies CASSSSGHTQYF.

This clone turned up a few times. The V call is TRBV14, the J call TRBJ1-2; weak D call: TRBD1 (6 bases). This CDR3 has 17 residues. Germline CDR1 and CDR2: SGHDN and FVKESK. Trimming took 5 bases from V and 0 from J, leaving 19 bases between them. CDR3 DNA sequence: TGTGCCAGCAGCTTAAGGATGGGGGCACGGGCTAACTATGGCTACACCTTC. Its protein is CASSLRMGARANYGYTF.

This chain joins TRBV12-5 and TRBJ2-1, with 7 nucleotides matching TRBD1. The CDR3 runs to 14 residues. CDR1 is LGHNT and CDR2 is FRNRAP in the germline V gene. V dropped 5 bases and J dropped 6; count of bases not matched to a gene: 7. The CDR3 DNA reads as TGTGCTAGTGGTCCGGGACAGCTCACCAATGAGCAGTTCTTC. Protein product: CASGPGQLTNEQFF.

This clone was found a few times. The chain is built from TRBV18 and TRBJ1-1; TRBD1 aligns across 7 bases. V dropped 4 bases and J dropped 2; count of bases not matched to a gene: 13. The CDR3 is 17 residues long. The germline gives CDR1 KGHSH, CDR2 LQKENI. The CDR3 sequence: CASSRNAGTADNTEAFF. CDR3 nucleotide sequence: TGTGCCAGCTCACGCAACGCGGGGACAGCCGATAACACTGAAGCTTTCTTT.

This clone has only one observation. This chain connects TRBV18 to TRBJ1-1; D not resolved. V was cut by 3 bases and J by 1 base, with 12 bases left in between. The CDR3 length is 15 residues. CDR1 is KGHSH, CDR2 LQKENI, per germline. CDR3 nucleotide sequence: TGTGCCAGCTCACCGATTTTGGATGGGAACACTGAAGCTTTCTTT. Protein: CASSPILDGNTEAFF.

The chain employs TRBV12-3 or TRBV12-4 and TRBJ1-2; unclear D gene. V lost 3 bases to trimming and J lost 2 bases, with 7 bases between them. The CDR3 covers 13 residues. The CDR3 DNA sequence: TGTGCCAGCAGTTTTAACGGGAACTATGGCTACACCTTC. Its protein product is CASSFNGNYGYTF.

This clone appeared a single time. The J gene is TRBJ1-3, the V gene TRBV10-1; possible D gene TRBD1, 5 bases. The germline gives CDR1 WNHNN, CDR2 SYGVQD (reference sequence). CDR3 length: 16 amino acids. V lost 3 bases and J lost 0, with 12 bases in between. This CDR3 is CASSDSGDLSGNTIYF. The CDR3 DNA is TGCGCCAGCAGTGATTCTGGGGACCTCTCTGGAAACACCATATATTTT.

The V and J genes are TRBV6-5 and TRBJ1-4, with TRBD1 as a possible D gene (6 bases). Germline CDR1 is MNHEY and CDR2 is SVGAGI. Trimming took off 11 bases at V and 3 bases at J, with 13 bases between the two ends. CDR3 size: 13 residues. Here the CDR3 reads CAGTQGPNEKLFF. In nucleotides, the CDR3 is TGTGCCGGTACACAGGGACCTAATGAAAAACTGTTTTTT.

The rearrangement joins TRBV10-1 to TRBJ2-3; the D gene is possibly TRBD1 (7 bases). The germline gives CDR1 WNHNN, CDR2 SYGVQD (reference sequence). V lost 3 bases and J lost 3, with 16 bases in between. CDR3 size: 16 residues. The CDR3 loop is CASSDSRGVSTDTQYF. In DNA, the CDR3 is TGCGCCAGCAGTGATTCCAGGGGGGTTTCGACAGATACGCAGTATTTT.

The chain is built from TRBV18 and TRBJ2-3, with D perhaps matching TRBD2 (6 bases). There are 15 residues in the CDR3. With 0 bases removed from V and 3 bases from J, the gap between germline ends came to 10 bases. Germline V gene data show CDR1 as KGHSH and CDR2 as LQKENI. CDR3 region: CASSPPGSGTDTQYF. The CDR3 DNA reads TGTGCCAGCTCACCACCGGGCAGCGGGACAGATACGCAGTATTTT.

J is TRBJ1-1 and V is TRBV6-1; D unclear. The V gene lost 3 bases and the J gene lost 5 bases, with 10 bases spanning the gap. Per germline, CDR1 MNHNS and CDR2 SASEGT. This CDR3 contains 13 residues. The CDR3 sequence: CASSEPSRTEAFF. CDR3 DNA sequence: TGTGCCAGCAGTGAGCCCAGTAGGACTGAAGCTTTCTTT.

The chain recombines TRBV14 with TRBJ1-2; D is uncertain. CDR1 SGHDN and CDR2 FVKESK come from the germline V gene. The CDR3 is 14 amino acids. V was cut by 0 bases and J by 2 bases, with 7 bases left in between. CDR3 in amino acids: CASSQDSRNYGYTF. CDR3 coding DNA: TGTGCCAGCAGCCAAGATAGCAGAAACTATGGCTACACCTTC.

The CDR3 DNA reads TGTGCTAGTGGTTTGGAGCGACAGCGGGGGGGAGGTAACATTCAGTACTTC. Translated, it gives CASGLERQRGGGNIQYF. The J gene is TRBJ2-4, the V gene TRBV12-5; 10 nucleotides agree with TRBD2. The CDR3 consists of 17 residues. Unmatched junction bases numbered 10, after V lost 1 base and J lost 7 bases. Germline V gives CDR1 LGHNT, CDR2 FRNRAP.

The chain is built from TRBV6-1 and TRBJ2-7, with D uncertain. V shed 2 bases and J shed 4 bases, with 9 bases lying between them. CDR1 and CDR2 from the germline V gene are MNHNS and SASEGT. The CDR3 totals 13 residues. CDR3 nucleotides: TGTGCCAGCAGTGAAATAGACCGGTACGAGCAGTACGTC. Residues: CASSEIDRYEQYV.

The rearrangement uses TRBV5-1 and TRBJ2-1; TRBD2 agrees at 8 bases. Germline V CDR1 and CDR2: SGHRS, YFSETQ. The CDR3 consists of 21 residues. Trimming cost V 4 bases and J 0 bases; bases outside gene matches: 21. The DNA of the CDR3 is TGCGCCAGCAGCGGGTGGGGCGGGGGGACGGGCTACTTGAGCTCCTACAATGAGCAGTTCTTC. It yields the protein CASSGWGGGTGYLSSYNEQFF.